This TCR beta chain is from a study of naive and memory T cell subsets (dated by TCRdb to between 2016 and 2019). At the level of the whole study: The study applied an open-source, UMI-based TCR alpha and beta sequencing pipeline to sorted naive and memory peripheral blood T cell subsets. RNA was DNase-treated and reverse transcribed with TCR constant-region primers, mostly using SuperScript III. Complete agreement was observed between the functional CMV T cell responses and the IgG serology results.

From the second PCR step onward, the TCR alpha chain libraries and the TCR beta chain libraries were amplified separately. The CMV status of each donor was determined by measuring IFNgamma production from CD4+ T cells after fresh PBMCs had been stimulated overnight with CMV viral lysate. CD4 T cells were positively selected using Miltenyi beads, after which CD8 T cells were positively selected from the CD4-negative fraction. Cells were stained for CD3, CD4, CD8, CD45RA, CD27 and a live/dead dye and were sorted on a BD Aria II into four subsets based on CD45RA and CD27. A few healthy volunteers provided blood, and the blood of each volunteer was split into CD4 and CD8 T cells and then into four differentiation subsets. Around 110 ml of peripheral blood was taken from each donor, and PBMC were separated by density-gradient centrifugation on Ficoll-Paque PLUS. After sorting, cells were lysed in RLT buffer, RNA was extracted using a Qiagen RNeasy kit, and the extracted RNA was stored at -80 degrees C.

Its CDR3 holds 16 amino acids, cysteine through phenylalanine. The sequence is cut down to CDR3 DNA, 48 bases in frame from base 1. CDR1 and CDR2 (MNHNS, SASEGT) derive from the germline V gene. The junction shows trimming of 6 bases on V and 2 bases on J, plus 16 bases between the germline ends. Points on this clonotype: It lacks a known antigen. No base qualities exist here, and no much larger clone lies one base off it.

Library preparation was by UMI-ligation and nested PCR. To cover both TRBC1 and TRBC2, the beta constant-region primer consisted of an equimolar mix of two oligonucleotides. The ligated cDNA went through four rounds of PCR with nested alpha and beta constant-region primers together with the SP2 primer. A single-stranded oligonucleotide containing the SP2 primer and a 12-nucleotide UMI was joined to the 3' end of the cDNA by T4 RNA ligase 1. The ligation reaction was kept at 16 degrees C for about 19-25 hours. PCR2 was typically run as a SYBR Green qPCR and stopped at a predetermined threshold to prevent over-amplification. All purifications after the first were performed with Agencourt AMPure XP magnetic beads. Library amounts were measured by Qubit and library quality was assessed on a TapeStation, where the main peak was expected at around 650 bp. Pooled libraries were sequenced on an Illumina MiSeq with v2 2x251 paired-end kits, typically giving about 0.95-2.2 million reads per sample. Libraries were pooled at about 4.3 nM per sample, and roughly 4.5-7.5% PhiX was added to improve cluster recognition. The study's own analysis went as follows. V and J genes were assigned to Demultiplexor-processed FASTQ reads by Decombinator through tag matching, with a single base-pair mismatch being allowed. By using UMIs, Collapsinator corrected both sequencing errors and the frequency errors caused by PCR heterogeneity. CDR3Translator translated TCRs and extracted CDR3s from the conserved cysteine to the FGXG phenylalanine, flagging non-productive sequences. Gini, Shannon entropy and inverse Simpson indices were calculated on repertoires that had been subsampled to equal numbers of UMI-defined TCRs. Within the linear range, a power law was fitted by maximum likelihood to the distributions of clonotype abundance. For one naive CD8 sample, the pipeline and MIGEC produced similar UMI counts, unique TCR numbers and clonal distributions. In one analysis, naive TCRs that were also found in any memory subset of the same donor were excluded from the naive repertoire. Repertoires were searched for around 7,300 CMV-associated CDR3 sequences compiled from VDJdb and a published dataset. Clones were called with MiXCR by TCRdb after fastp trimmed the public reads at Q25, and only in-frame beta chains were retained. CDR3 protein duplicates are merged, each entry listing the most common genes and DNA. Clone size and V and J calls follow TCRdb, not the original study. In this sample the table shows 140,000 to 150,000 distinct CDR3 sequences, roughly 22% of which occur a single time. The ten largest clonotypes hold 0.11% of the sample.

The paper's findings and limits, for the study overall: Naive repertoires, especially CD8, contained a few larger clonotypes, possibly memory cells re-expressing CD45RA. In both CD4 and CD8 cells, a rise in Gini index and a fall in Shannon and inverse Simpson diversity were observed from naive through CM, EM and EMRA. After error correction, over 90% of naive TCR sequences appeared only once, giving much steeper abundance distributions than memory subsets. Single alpha or beta chain sequences, rather than paired alpha/beta receptors, were used to define clonotypes. No ground truth was available to validate the repertoire findings for the naive and memory subsets. RNA-based TCR counts may be influenced by expression changes linked to T cell activation and differentiation. TCR abundance followed a power law with an exponent that was different for naive and memory subsets but consistent across the three individuals.

This receptor was identified in a human donor in good health. The sequenced sample was naive CD4+ T cells from blood. The sample's cell subset or site label, in plain terms: naive T cells, CD45RA high CD27+. The chain links TRBV6-1 with TRBJ2-2; the D gene assignment is ambiguous. The base sequence is TGTGCCAGCAGGCGAAATCCCGAATATAACACCGGGGAGCTGTTTTTT. This codes for CASRRNPEYNTGELFF.